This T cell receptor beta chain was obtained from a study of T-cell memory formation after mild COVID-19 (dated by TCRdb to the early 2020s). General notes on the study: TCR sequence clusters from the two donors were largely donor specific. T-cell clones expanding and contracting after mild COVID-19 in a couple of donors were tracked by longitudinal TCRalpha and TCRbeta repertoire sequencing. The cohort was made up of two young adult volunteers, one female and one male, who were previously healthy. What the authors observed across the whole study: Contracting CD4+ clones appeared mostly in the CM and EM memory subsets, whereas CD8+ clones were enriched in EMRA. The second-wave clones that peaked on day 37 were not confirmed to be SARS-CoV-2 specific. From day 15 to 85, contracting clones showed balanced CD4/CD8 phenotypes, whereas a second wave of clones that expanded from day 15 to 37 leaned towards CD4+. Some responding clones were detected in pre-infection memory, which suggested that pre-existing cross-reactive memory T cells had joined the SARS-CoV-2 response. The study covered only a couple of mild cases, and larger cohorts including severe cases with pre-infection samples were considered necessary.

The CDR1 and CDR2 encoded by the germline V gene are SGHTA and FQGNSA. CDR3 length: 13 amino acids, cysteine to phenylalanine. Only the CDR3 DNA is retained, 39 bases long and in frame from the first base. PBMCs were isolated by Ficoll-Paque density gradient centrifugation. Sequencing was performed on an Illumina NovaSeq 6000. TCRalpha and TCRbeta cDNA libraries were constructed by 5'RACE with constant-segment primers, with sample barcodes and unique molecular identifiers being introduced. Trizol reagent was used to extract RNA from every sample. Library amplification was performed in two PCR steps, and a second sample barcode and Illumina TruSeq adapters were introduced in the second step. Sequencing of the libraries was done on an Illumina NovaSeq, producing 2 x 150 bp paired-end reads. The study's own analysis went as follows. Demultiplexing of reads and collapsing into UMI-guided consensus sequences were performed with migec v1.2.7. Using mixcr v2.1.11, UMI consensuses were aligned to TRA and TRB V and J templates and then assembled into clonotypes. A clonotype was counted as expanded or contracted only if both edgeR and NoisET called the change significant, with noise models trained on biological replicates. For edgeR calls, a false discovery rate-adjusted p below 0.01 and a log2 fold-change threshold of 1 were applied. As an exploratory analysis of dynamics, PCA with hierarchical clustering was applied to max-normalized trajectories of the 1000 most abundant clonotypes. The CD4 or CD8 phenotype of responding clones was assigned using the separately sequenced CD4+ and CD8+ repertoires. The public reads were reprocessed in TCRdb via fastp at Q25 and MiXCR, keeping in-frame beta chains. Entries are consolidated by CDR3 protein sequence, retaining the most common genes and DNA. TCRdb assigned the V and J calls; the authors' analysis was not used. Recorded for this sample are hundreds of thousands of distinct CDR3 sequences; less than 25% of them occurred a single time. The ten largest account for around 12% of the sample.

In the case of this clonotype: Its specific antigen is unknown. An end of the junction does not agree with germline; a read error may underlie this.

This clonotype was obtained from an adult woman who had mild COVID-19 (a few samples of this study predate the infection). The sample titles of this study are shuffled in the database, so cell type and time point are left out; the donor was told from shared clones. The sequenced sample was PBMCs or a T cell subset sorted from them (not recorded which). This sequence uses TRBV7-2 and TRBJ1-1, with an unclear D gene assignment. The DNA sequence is TGTGCCAGCAGCTGGCGGGGTTCCACTGAGGCTTTCTTT. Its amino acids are CASSWRGSTEAFF. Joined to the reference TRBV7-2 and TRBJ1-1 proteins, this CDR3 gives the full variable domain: GAGVSQSPSNKVTEKGKDVELRCDPISGHTALYWYRQSLGQGLEFLIYFQGNSAPDKSGLPSDRFSAERTGGSVSTLTIQRTQQEDSAVYLCASSWRGSTEAFFGQGTRLTVV.